Shown below are 5 T cell receptor beta chains from a single sample sequenced in a study of blood T cell repertoires in COVID-19. TCRdb's table, derived via immunoSEQ multiplex PCR, lists solely in-frame clones and lacks some. Counted here are 95,000 or so clones, approximately 86% occurring once; the ten biggest clones make up approximately 1.3%. The specimen was peripheral blood. The receptor set was obtained from an elderly man with active or convalescent COVID-19.

The chain has TRBV6-2 or TRBV6-3 and TRBJ1-5, with 7 bases fitting TRBD1. In germline, CDR1 is MNHEY, CDR2 SVGEGT. V lost 3 bases and J lost 6; bases outside the gene matches: 2. This CDR3 comprises 13 residues. In DNA form, the CDR3 reads TGTGCCAGCAGTTATACAGGGGTTCAGCCCCAGCATTTT. Translation gives CASSYTGVQPQHF.

CDR3 region: CASSVTGPSYEQYF. The CDR3 DNA follows: TGCGCCAGCAGCGTGACAGGGCCCTCCTACGAGCAGTACTTC. J is TRBJ2-7 and V is TRBV5-1; 7 bases fit TRBD1. The germline V gene encodes CDR1 SGHRS and CDR2 YFSETQ. V dropped 4 bases and J dropped 0; count of bases not matched to a gene: 4. CDR3 length: 14 amino acids.

This clone was detected only a few times. This chain links TRBV10-3 with TRBJ2-2; weak D call: TRBD2 (6 bases). The CDR3 runs to 17 residues. The germline gives CDR1 ENHRY, CDR2 SYGVKD. Trimming took off 1 base at V and 0 bases at J, with 12 bases between the two ends. CDR3 in DNA: TGTGCCATCAGTGAGTGGTTAGCGGACGCGAACACCGGGGAGCTGTTTTTT. Its translation: CAISEWLADANTGELFF.

The chain's CDR3 is CASSFTGSGANVLTF. The CDR3 region has the DNA TGCGCCAGCAGCTTTACAGGCTCTGGGGCCAACGTCCTGACTTTC. The chain combines TRBV5-1 with TRBJ2-6; maybe TRBD1 (5 bases). The CDR3 is made up of 15 amino acids. V gave up 2 bases and J gave up 0 bases, with 6 bases separating them. CDR1 is SGHRS, CDR2 YFSETQ, per germline.

The chain carries TRBV11-2 and TRBJ2-2; D is ambiguous. Germline V gene lookup returns CDR1 SGHAT and CDR2 FQNNGV. V shed 7 bases and J shed 5 bases, with 20 bases lying between them. This CDR3 contains 16 residues. CDR3 sequence (DNA): TGTGCCAGCACCCCCAGACTGCGCCAGAGGACCGGGGAGCTGTTTTTT. It encodes CASTPRLRQRTGELFF.